This is a list of T cell receptor beta chains from one sample in a study of tumor-infiltrating lymphocytes in primary liver carcinoma. Via MiXCR, TCRdb re-called the multiplex PCR reads, giving one row per CDR3 protein. The data contain roughly 49,000 distinct CDR3 sequences, around 77% of them singletons. Sequencing was done on a sample of liver tumor tissue from sampling region 5. The receptors here all came from a man in his forties or fifties with primary liver carcinoma and hepatitis B virus infection. Both conserved end residues are part of each CDR3. Fields, in order: D gene, clone size, CDR3 length, J gene, V gene, CDR3 protein, CDR3 DNA. The D gene is left open where the match is weak. Not every row has a clone size; where given, it reads once, few, many or a size class.

TRBD2 NA 15 TRBJ2-1 TRBV5-1 CASNFGLAVHNAQFF TGCGCCAGCAATTTCGGACTAGCGGTTCACAATGCGCAGTTCTTC
TRBD2 once 15 TRBJ2-7 TRBV7-8 CASSVTSGARSERYF TGTGCCAGTAGCGTAACTAGCGGGGCTAGGTCCGAGCGGTACTTC
NA NA 15 TRBJ1-1 TRBV6-5 CASSYSIGGGVEAFF TGTGCCAGCAGTTACTCGATTGGGGGCGGAGTTGAAGCCTTCTTT
TRBD2 once 16 TRBJ2-2 TRBV5-4 CASSSTELAGVGELFF TGTGCCAGCAGCTCAACGGAACTAGCGGGGGTCGGGGAGCTGTTTTTT
NA few 15 TRBJ2-3 TRBV18 CASSRIAASTDTQYF TGTGCCAGCTCACGAATAGCGGCGAGCACAGATACGCAGTATTTT
NA once 13 TRBJ2-3 TRBV10-2 CASIAEFNQPQYF TGCGCCAGCATAGCAGAATTCAATCAGCCCCAGTATTTT
NA NA 14 TRBJ1-1 TRBV5-6 CASSPMGPNTKAFF TGTGCCAGCAGCCCCATGGGACCAAACACTAAAGCTTTCTTT
NA NA 12 TRBJ2-5 TRBV29-1 CSVLTGMETQCF TGTAGCGTCCTAACAGGGATGGAGACCCAGTGCTTC
TRBD2 NA 20 TRBJ2-7 TRBV11-2 CASSLREGRTSGLCSYGQYF TGTGCTAGCAGCTTGAGGGAGGGGAGGACTAGCGGGCTCTGCTCCTACGGGCAGTATTTC
NA many 13 TRBJ2-2 TRBV6-2/TRBV6-3 CASSPPETGELFF TGTGCCAGCAGTCCCCCTGAGACCGGGGAGCTGTTTTTT
NA NA 13 TRBJ2-2 TRBV29-1 CSVLRGDTVELFF TGCAGCGTTCTCAGGGGGGACACCGTGGAGCTGTTTTTT
TRBD2 NA 15 TRBJ2-3 TRBV5-1 CASRTSGRASDTQYF TGCGCCAGCAGGACTAGCGGGAGGGCTTCAGATACACAGTATTTT
TRBD2 NA 15 TRBJ2-3 TRBV11-3 CANSFSGRLTDTQYF TGCGCCAACAGCTTTAGCGGGAGGCTGACAGATACGCAGTATTTT
NA NA 14 TRBJ2-7 TRBV5-6 CASSRMPGIHEQYF TGTGCCAGCAGCCGTATGCCGGGGATCCACGAGCAGTACTTC
TRBD1 NA 21 TRBJ2-6 TRBV11-2 CASSMGGDRGISLSGTNNLTF TGTGCCAGCAGCATGGGGGGAGACAGGGGCATTTCCCTCTCTGGGACCAACAACCTGACTTTC
TRBD2 NA 18 TRBJ2-2 TRBV4-3 CTSSQTTSGRTNTGELYF TGCACCAGCAGCCAAACCACTAGCGGACGTACGAACACCGGGGAGCTGTATTTT
NA NA 14 TRBJ2-3 TRBV4-3 CASSQRDPTDTQYF TGCGCCAGCAGCCAACGGGATCCCACAGATACGCAGTATTTT
NA NA 16 TRBJ2-7 TRBV11-2 CASNSPARTLSYEQYF TGTGCCAGCAACTCTCCTGCCAGGACCCTCAGCTACGAGCAGTACTTC
TRBD2 NA 13 TRBJ2-1 TRBV6-5 CAGTSSGSDEQLF TGTGCCGGCACTTCTAGCGGGAGCGATGAGCAGCTCTTC
NA medium-sized 17 TRBJ2-1 TRBV5-6 CASSLAGGAGSRNEQFF TGTGCCAGCAGCCTAGCCGGGGGTGCGGGGAGCAGAAATGAGCAGTTCTTC
NA few 10 TRBJ1-2 TRBV29-1 CSAQDGGHTF TGCAGCGCTCAGGATGGAGGCCACACATTT
TRBD2 NA 17 TRBJ2-4 TRBV11-1 CVDVFPGTSGTKNIQYF TGTGTCGACGTCTTTCCCGGGACTAGCGGGACCAAAAACATTCAGTATTTC
NA NA 16 TRBJ2-1 TRBV24-1 CATSDAETTSYNEQSF TGTGCCACCAGTGATGCAGAGACGACCTCCTACAATGAGCAGTCCTTT
NA NA 13 TRBJ1-5 TRBV29-1 CSAGGVANQYQHF TGCAGCGCCGGTGGGGTAGCGAATCAGTACCAGCATTTT
TRBD2 NA 16 TRBJ2-1 TRBV6-6 CASSPSAAGGGNEQFF TGTGCCAGCAGTCCGAGCGCAGCGGGAGGCGGCAATGAGCAGTTCTTC
NA NA 13 TRBJ1-2 TRBV28 CASSATLWDGYTF TGTGCCAGCAGTGCTACCCTGTGGGATGGATACACCTTC
TRBD2 NA 14 TRBJ2-1 TRBV29-1 CSVRLAGSYNEQFF TGCAGCGTTCGACTAGCGGGCTCCTACAATGAGCAGTTCTTC
NA NA 13 TRBJ2-3 TRBV5-1 CASTWGRGDTQYF TGCGCCAGCACATGGGGCAGGGGAGATACGCAGTATTTT
NA NA 13 TRBJ2-1 TRBV12-3/TRBV12-4 CAGSPLMANEQFF TGTGCCGGCAGCCCCTTGATGGCTAATGAGCAGTTCTTC
NA NA 16 TRBJ2-1 TRBV2 CDSSEYCVRGYNEQFF TGTGACAGCAGTGAATATTGTGTAAGAGGGTACAATGAGCAGTTCTTC
NA NA 11 TRBJ1-2 TRBV10-3 CAISDSYGYTF TGTGCCATAAGTGATTCGTATGGCTACACCTTC
TRBD1 NA 14 TRBJ1-6 TRBV20-1 CSARGQGAYSPLHF TGCAGTGCTAGAGGACAGGGGGCATACTCACCCCTCCACTTT